This T cell receptor beta chain is drawn from a study of shared clonotypes between healthy human individuals. Study overall: The study drew on a couple of women and three men aged 18 to 49 as donors. Study findings and constraints: Several donors showed sharing of roughly 5% of naive CD4 clonotypes.

V trimming: 6 bases; J trimming: 6 bases; junction bases outside the gene matches: 4. CDR3 length equals 12 residues. The germline gives CDR1 MDHEN, CDR2 SYDVKM. In regard to this clone: The antigen is unknown.

This table comes from immunoSEQ multiplex PCR, and its TCRdb copy is limited to in-frame clones, with some not included. The repertoire includes 2 million to 3 million clones, under 95% of them detected once, and approximately 0.36% sits in the top ten. The material sequenced was naive CD4+ T cells from PBMCs. The subset denotes: CD45RA+ positively selected. This clonotype was obtained from a man younger than 30 in good health. Some clones in this sample may be carry-over from other donors' samples. The V call is TRBV28, the J call TRBJ1-2, with 7 bases identical to TRBD1. This chain's CDR3 is CASRNQGDGYTF. In DNA, the CDR3 is TGTGCCAGCAGAAACCAGGGGGATGGCTACACCTTC.